This T cell receptor beta chain stems from a study of T-cell memory formation after mild COVID-19 (dated by TCRdb to the early 2020s). Background on the whole study: TCR sequence clusters from the two donors were largely donor specific. In a couple of donors, T-cell clones that expanded and contracted after mild COVID-19 were tracked by sequencing TCRalpha and TCRbeta repertoires over time. The cohort comprised two young, previously healthy adult volunteers, one female and one male. General findings and caveats noted by the study authors: Contracting CD4+ clones were found mainly in CM and EM memory subsets, while CD8+ clones were enriched in EMRA. SARS-CoV-2 specificity was not confirmed for the second-wave clones peaking on day 37. Some responding clones were detected in pre-infection memory, which suggested that pre-existing cross-reactive memory T cells had joined the SARS-CoV-2 response. Clones that contracted from day 15 to 85 showed balanced CD4/CD8 phenotypes, whereas a second wave of clones that expanded from day 15 to 37 leaned towards CD4+. The study included only a couple of mild cases, and larger cohorts that include severe cases with pre-infection samples were judged to be necessary.

A few counts support this clonotype. Its antigen specificity is not known. The sample holds no much larger clone one base away, and base qualities are not on file. TCRdb names Illumina NovaSeq 6000 as the instrument used. Using 5'RACE with constant-segment primers, TCRalpha and TCRbeta cDNA libraries were constructed, with sample barcodes and unique molecular identifiers added in the process. Trizol reagent was used to extract RNA from every sample. The libraries were amplified in two PCR steps, and the second step added a second sample barcode and Illumina TruSeq adapters. Libraries were sequenced on an Illumina NovaSeq with 2 x 150 bp paired-end reads. On the authors' methods: Demultiplexing of reads and collapsing into UMI-guided consensus sequences were performed with migec v1.2.7. With mixcr v2.1.11, UMI consensuses were aligned to TRA and TRB V and J templates and assembled into clonotypes. Clonotypes were classified as expanded or contracted when called significant by both edgeR and NoisET, with noise models trained on biological replicates. For edgeR calls, the cutoffs were a false discovery rate-adjusted p below 0.01 and a log2 fold-change threshold of 1. As an exploratory analysis of dynamics, max-normalized trajectories of the 1000 most abundant clonotypes were examined by PCA with hierarchical clustering. Separately sequenced CD4+ and CD8+ repertoires were used to assign a CD4 or CD8 phenotype to each responding clone. TCRdb passed the public sequencing reads through fastp at Q25 and MiXCR, retaining productive beta sequences. Rows are unified per CDR3 protein, each entry keeping the most common DNA and genes. The V and J calls, along with clone size, are taken from TCRdb and not from the paper's own processing. This sample comprises 300,000 to 350,000 distinct CDR3 sequences, 13% to 15% of them detected only once. Roughly a fifth of the sample is held by the ten biggest clonotypes.

Deletion took 2 bases off V and 3 bases off J, with a span of 9 bases between the germline ends. From the cysteine up to the phenylalanine, the CDR3 has a length of 14 residues. The CDR3 DNA has 42 bases and is translated from base 1. From a lookup of the germline V gene, CDR1 and CDR2 are SGHDT and YYEEEE. PBMCs were isolated by Ficoll-Paque density gradient centrifugation. Material for sequencing was PBMCs or a T cell subset sorted from them (not recorded which). The TCR originated in a man aged 18-30 years who had mild COVID-19 (a few samples of this study predate the infection). The sample titles of this study are shuffled in the database, so cell type and time point are left out; the donor was told from shared clones. The chain was built from TRBV5-6 and TRBJ1-5, with the D gene not clear enough to name. The CDR3 in this case is CASSLYSINQPQHF. The nucleotides are TGTGCCAGCAGCTTATACAGTATCAATCAGCCCCAGCATTTT. With the rest looked up from the reference TRBV5-6 and TRBJ1-5 genes rather than sequenced, the full variable domain is DAGVTQSPTHLIKTRGQQVTLRCSPKSGHDTVSWYQQALGQGPQFIFQYYEEEERQRGNFPDRFSGHQFPNYSSELNVNALLLGDSALYLCASSLYSINQPQHFGDGTRLSIL.